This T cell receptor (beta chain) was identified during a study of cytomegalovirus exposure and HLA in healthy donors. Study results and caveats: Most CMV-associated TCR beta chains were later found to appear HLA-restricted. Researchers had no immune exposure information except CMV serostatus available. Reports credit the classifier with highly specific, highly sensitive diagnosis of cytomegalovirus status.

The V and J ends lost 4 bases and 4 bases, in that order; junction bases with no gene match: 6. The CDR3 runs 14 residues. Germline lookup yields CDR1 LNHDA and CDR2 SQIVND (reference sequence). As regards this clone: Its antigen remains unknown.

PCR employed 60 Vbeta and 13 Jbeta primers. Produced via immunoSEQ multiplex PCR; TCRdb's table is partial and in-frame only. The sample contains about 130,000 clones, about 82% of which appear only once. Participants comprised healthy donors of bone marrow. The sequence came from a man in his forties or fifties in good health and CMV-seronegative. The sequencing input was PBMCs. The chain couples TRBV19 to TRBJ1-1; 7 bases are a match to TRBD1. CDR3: CASSTTPGGTEAFF. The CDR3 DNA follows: TGTGCCAGTAGTACGACTCCAGGGGGCACTGAAGCTTTCTTT.